The rows below give T cell receptor beta chains drawn from one sample of a study of blood T cell repertoires in COVID-19. The assay was immunoSEQ multiplex PCR, and TCRdb's table has in-frame clones only and misses some. The sample lists over 120,000 clones, 76% occurring once. Input material: peripheral blood. These receptors all stem from an elderly woman with active or convalescent COVID-19. The CDR3 runs from the conserved cysteine through the conserved F or W. D genes are given only for firm matches. Clone size is not always given. Where it is, it says once, few, many or a class for expanded clones.

d_gene: -; v_gene: TRBV6-2/TRBV6-3; abundance: -; j_gene: TRBJ2-7; CDR3aa: CASSFLAGAPGEQYF; CDR3nt: TGTGCCAGCAGTTTTTTGGCGGGGGCTCCTGGCGAGCAGTACTTC
d_gene: TRBD2; v_gene: TRBV7-2; abundance: once; j_gene: TRBJ2-1; CDR3aa: CASRLPGGDYNEQFF; CDR3nt: TGTGCCAGCAGACTTCCGGGGGGGGATTACAATGAGCAGTTCTTC
d_gene: -; v_gene: TRBV28; abundance: -; j_gene: TRBJ2-7; CDR3aa: CASSFGLGEQYF; CDR3nt: TGTGCCAGCAGTTTCGGACTCGGCGAGCAGTACTTC
d_gene: TRBD1; v_gene: TRBV4-1; abundance: -; j_gene: TRBJ2-1; CDR3aa: CASSLRTGMNEQFF; CDR3nt: TGCGCCAGCAGCCTGAGGACAGGAATGAATGAGCAGTTCTTC
d_gene: TRBD1; v_gene: TRBV10-2; abundance: -; j_gene: TRBJ2-2; CDR3aa: CASIPPGRTGGTGELFF; CDR3nt: TGCGCCAGCATTCCGCCCGGTAGGACAGGGGGCACCGGGGAGCTGTTTTTT
d_gene: -; v_gene: TRBV6-2/TRBV6-3; abundance: -; j_gene: TRBJ2-5; CDR3aa: CASSYGRRETQYF; CDR3nt: TGTGCCAGCAGTTACGGGCGGAGGGAGACCCAGTACTTC
d_gene: TRBD1; v_gene: TRBV7-8; abundance: -; j_gene: TRBJ1-5; CDR3aa: CASSLAGTGGNQPQHF; CDR3nt: TGTGCCAGCAGCTTAGCCGGGACAGGGGGGAATCAGCCCCAGCATTTT
d_gene: -; v_gene: TRBV2; abundance: many; j_gene: TRBJ1-1; CDR3aa: CAISVELNTEAFF; CDR3nt: TGTGCCATTTCGGTAGAACTGAACACTGAAGCTTTCTTT
d_gene: TRBD1; v_gene: TRBV19; abundance: -; j_gene: TRBJ2-7; CDR3aa: CASRQQGGEQYF; CDR3nt: TGTGCCAGTAGACAACAGGGGGGCGAGCAGTACTTC
d_gene: -; v_gene: TRBV5-4; abundance: -; j_gene: TRBJ2-3; CDR3aa: CASSLAPSGTDTQYF; CDR3nt: TGTGCCAGCAGCTTGGCTCCTTCGGGGACAGATACGCAGTATTTT
d_gene: -; v_gene: TRBV18; abundance: -; j_gene: TRBJ1-4; CDR3aa: CASSPYLGQGNEKLFF; CDR3nt: TGTGCCAGCTCACCCTACCTCGGGCAGGGGAATGAAAAACTGTTTTTT
d_gene: -; v_gene: TRBV25-1; abundance: once; j_gene: TRBJ2-2; CDR3aa: CASSEIVAGELFF; CDR3nt: TGTGCCAGCAGTGAAATCGTCGCCGGGGAGCTGTTTTTT
d_gene: TRBD2; v_gene: TRBV18; abundance: -; j_gene: TRBJ2-7; CDR3aa: CASSPRAGGSTYEQYF; CDR3nt: TGTGCCAGCTCACCGCGAGCGGGGGGATCAACCTACGAGCAGTACTTC
d_gene: -; v_gene: TRBV7-2; abundance: -; j_gene: TRBJ2-1; CDR3aa: CASSATYNEQFF; CDR3nt: TGTGCCAGCAGCGCTACCTACAATGAGCAGTTCTTC
d_gene: -; v_gene: TRBV15; abundance: -; j_gene: TRBJ2-5; CDR3aa: CATSRDRAGQETQYF; CDR3nt: TGTGCCACCAGCAGAGATCGGGCGGGGCAAGAGACCCAGTACTTC
d_gene: -; v_gene: TRBV21-1; abundance: -; j_gene: TRBJ2-5; CDR3aa: CASSKAGLAGARETQYF; CDR3nt: TGTGCCAGCAGCAAAGCCGGGCTAGCGGGGGCCCGGGAGACCCAGTACTTC
d_gene: -; v_gene: TRBV27; abundance: -; j_gene: TRBJ1-1; CDR3aa: CASSLSLREIEAFF; CDR3nt: TGTGCCAGCAGTTTATCTTTACGGGAAATCGAAGCTTTCTTT
d_gene: TRBD1; v_gene: TRBV29-1; abundance: once; j_gene: TRBJ2-7; CDR3aa: CSVGTGGNEQYF; CDR3nt: TGCAGCGTTGGGACAGGCGGTAACGAGCAGTACTTC
d_gene: -; v_gene: TRBV6-2/TRBV6-3; abundance: -; j_gene: TRBJ2-6; CDR3aa: CASSPPGAGANVLTF; CDR3nt: TGTGCCAGCAGTCCCCCAGGGGCTGGGGCCAACGTCCTGACTTTC
d_gene: TRBD1; v_gene: TRBV10-2; abundance: -; j_gene: TRBJ2-7; CDR3aa: CASTRWGQGRDEQYF; CDR3nt: TGCGCCAGCACTCGCTGGGGACAGGGGCGAGACGAGCAGTACTTC
d_gene: -; v_gene: TRBV4-3; abundance: -; j_gene: TRBJ2-1; CDR3aa: CASSQDLRGAYNEQFF; CDR3nt: TGCGCCAGCAGCCAAGATCTACGGGGGGCTTACAATGAGCAGTTCTTC
d_gene: TRBD1; v_gene: TRBV11-2; abundance: -; j_gene: TRBJ1-2; CDR3aa: CASSLLRGNGYTF; CDR3nt: TGTGCCAGCAGCTTACTCAGGGGGAACGGCTACACCTTC
d_gene: -; v_gene: TRBV4-2; abundance: -; j_gene: TRBJ2-3; CDR3aa: CASNPQRGSTDTQYF; CDR3nt: TGTGCCAGCAACCCCCAACGGGGTAGCACAGATACGCAGTATTTT
d_gene: TRBD1; v_gene: TRBV7-8; abundance: -; j_gene: TRBJ2-3; CDR3aa: CASRRTGVGTDTQYF; CDR3nt: TGTGCCAGCAGGCGCACAGGGGTGGGGACAGATACGCAGTATTTT
d_gene: TRBD1; v_gene: TRBV3-1/TRBV3-2; abundance: many; j_gene: TRBJ2-7; CDR3aa: CASSQAPTGGLPYEQYF; CDR3nt: TGTGCCAGCAGCCAAGCTCCGACAGGGGGTTTACCCTACGAGCAGTACTTC
d_gene: TRBD1; v_gene: TRBV15; abundance: -; j_gene: TRBJ2-7; CDR3aa: CATRRNRGYEQYF; CDR3nt: TGTGCCACCAGGAGGAACAGGGGGTACGAGCAGTACTTC
d_gene: -; v_gene: TRBV4-2; abundance: -; j_gene: TRBJ2-1; CDR3aa: CASSQGLWTTNNEQFF; CDR3nt: TGTGCCAGCAGCCAAGGTTTATGGACAACCAACAATGAGCAGTTCTTC
d_gene: -; v_gene: TRBV4-2; abundance: -; j_gene: TRBJ2-5; CDR3aa: CASSQAGSSEQTQYF; CDR3nt: TGTGCCAGCAGCCAAGCAGGATCTTCTGAACAGACCCAGTACTTC
d_gene: -; v_gene: TRBV18; abundance: -; j_gene: TRBJ1-3; CDR3aa: CASSQRGNTIYF; CDR3nt: TGTGCCAGCTCACAGCGAGGAAACACCATATATTTT
d_gene: -; v_gene: TRBV7-2; abundance: few; j_gene: TRBJ2-1; CDR3aa: CASSLANWAGEQFF; CDR3nt: TGTGCCAGCAGCTTAGCGAATTGGGCTGGTGAGCAGTTCTTC
d_gene: TRBD1; v_gene: TRBV6-2/TRBV6-3; abundance: few; j_gene: TRBJ2-7; CDR3aa: CASSYRQTGNYEQYF; CDR3nt: TGTGCCAGCAGTTACCGTCAGACAGGGAACTACGAGCAGTACTTC
d_gene: TRBD1; v_gene: TRBV2; abundance: once; j_gene: TRBJ1-5; CDR3aa: CASSGQQGVYNQPQHF; CDR3nt: TGTGCCAGCAGTGGCCAACAGGGGGTTTACAATCAGCCCCAGCATTTT